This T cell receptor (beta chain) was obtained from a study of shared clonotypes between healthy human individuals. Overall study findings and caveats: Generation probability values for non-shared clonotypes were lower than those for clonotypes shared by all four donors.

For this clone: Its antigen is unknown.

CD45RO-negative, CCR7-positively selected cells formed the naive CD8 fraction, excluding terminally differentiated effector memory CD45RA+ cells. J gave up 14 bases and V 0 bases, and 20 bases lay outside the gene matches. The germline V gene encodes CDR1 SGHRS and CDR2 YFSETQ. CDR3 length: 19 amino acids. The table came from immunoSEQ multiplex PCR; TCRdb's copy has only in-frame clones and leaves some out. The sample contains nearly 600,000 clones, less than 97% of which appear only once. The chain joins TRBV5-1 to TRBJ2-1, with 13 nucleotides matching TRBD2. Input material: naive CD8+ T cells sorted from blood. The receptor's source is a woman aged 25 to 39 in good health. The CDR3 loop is CASSLDQTSWGLAGRVEFF. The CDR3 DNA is TGCGCCAGCAGCTTGGACCAGACATCCTGGGGACTAGCGGGAAGGGTGGAGTTCTTC.